This TCR beta chain stems from a study of OX40 agonist ivuxolimab in advanced cancers. TCRdb's copy holds only in-frame clones and misses some; the assay was immunoSEQ multiplex PCR. The sample includes about 110,000 clones, 75% to 95% seen only once; the top ten take over 0.6%. V was shortened by 0 bases and J by 4 bases, with 7 bases between the two germline ends. The CDR3 length is 13 residues. Germline CDR1 is SGHRS and CDR2 is YFSETQ. This specimen was CD4+ or CD8+ T cells sorted from blood, taken in a trial of the OX40 agonist ivuxolimab. This sequence originates from an adult with an advanced solid tumor such as melanoma, head and neck, liver or kidney cancer. This chain joins TRBV5-1 and TRBJ1-2; perhaps TRBD1 as D (5 bases). The CDR3 spells CASSLEGSYGYTF. DNA of the CDR3: TGCGCCAGCAGCTTGGAGGGGAGCTATGGCTACACCTTC.